This T cell receptor (beta chain) originates from a study of OX40 agonist ivuxolimab in advanced cancers. Broader study findings: With doses of 0.1 to 3.0 mg/kg, CD4+ and CD8+ blood T cells had undergone clonal expansion by week 6. Certain nonresponding patients likewise had low normalized T-cell clonal expansion. The study found among the lowest clonal expansion in partial responders at 0.1-3.0 mg/kg.

Losses at the gene ends were 5 bases for V and 7 bases for J; bases not matched to a gene: 7. The CDR3 has 14 residues. Germline lookup yields CDR1 LNHDA and CDR2 SQIVND (reference sequence). This clone was found a few times. Its matching antigen is unknown. Libraries were prepared by immunoSEQ multiplex PCR; TCRdb keeps only in-frame clonotypes and omits some of them. The sample includes roughly 73,000 clones, approximately 86% seen only once; the top ten take 2.5% to 3%. Blood sampling took place at baseline, cycle 4 day 1, and cycle 7 day 1. V and J are TRBV19 and TRBJ1-4, with 7 nucleotides matching TRBD1. The sequence came from an adult with an advanced solid tumor such as melanoma, head and neck, liver or kidney cancer. Here the sequenced sample was CD4+ or CD8+ T cells sorted from blood, taken in a trial of the OX40 agonist ivuxolimab. CDR3 sequence: CASSQQGNGEKLFF. The CDR3 DNA is TGTGCCAGTAGTCAACAGGGGAATGGTGAAAAACTGTTTTTT.